The rows below give T cell receptor beta chains drawn from one sample of a study of shared clonotypes between healthy human individuals. Clones were read by immunoSEQ multiplex PCR, and TCRdb kept only the in-frame ones, dropping some. The profile shows a few million clones, around 95% of them singletons. Specimen: naive CD4+ T cells sorted from blood. These receptors all come from a man aged 18 to 29 in good health. Both conserved end residues are part of each CDR3. The D gene is left open where the match is weak. Where a row states a size, it is once, few, many or the class of an expanded clone; other rows omit it.

CDR3 protein: CASRPGQGGYGYTF
CDR3 DNA: TGTGCCAGCAGACCGGGACAGGGGGGCTATGGCTACACCTTC
clone size: NA
V gene: TRBV6-6
CDR3 length: 14
D gene: TRBD1
J gene: TRBJ1-2

CDR3 protein: CASSLVALNTGELFF
CDR3 DNA: TGCGCCAGCAGCTTGGTGGCGCTGAACACCGGGGAGCTGTTTTTT
clone size: NA
V gene: TRBV5-1
CDR3 length: 15
D gene: NA
J gene: TRBJ2-2

CDR3 protein: CAISEGVGGKYF
CDR3 DNA: TGTGCCATCAGTGAGGGCGTGGGAGGGAAGTATTTT
clone size: once
V gene: TRBV10-3
CDR3 length: 12
D gene: TRBD2
J gene: TRBJ2-3

CDR3 protein: CASRFSVGSYEQYF
CDR3 DNA: TGTGCCAGCAGATTCTCCGTAGGCTCCTACGAGCAGTACTTC
clone size: once
V gene: TRBV6-5
CDR3 length: 14
D gene: NA
J gene: TRBJ2-7

CDR3 protein: CASSEVAGGVTDTQYF
CDR3 DNA: TGTGCCAGCAGTGAAGTAGCGGGAGGTGTAACAGATACGCAGTATTTT
clone size: NA
V gene: TRBV6-1
CDR3 length: 16
D gene: TRBD2
J gene: TRBJ2-3

CDR3 protein: CASSQNIGQDEQYF
CDR3 DNA: TGTGCCAGCAGCCAAAACATCGGACAGGACGAGCAGTACTTC
clone size: NA
V gene: TRBV28
CDR3 length: 14
D gene: TRBD1
J gene: TRBJ2-7

CDR3 protein: CATSRGDRGEGYTF
CDR3 DNA: TGTGCCACCAGCAGGGGAGACAGGGGGGAAGGCTACACCTTC
clone size: NA
V gene: TRBV15
CDR3 length: 14
D gene: TRBD1
J gene: TRBJ1-2

CDR3 protein: CAWSRQGLNTEAFF
CDR3 DNA: TGTGCCTGGTCTAGACAGGGATTGAACACTGAAGCTTTCTTT
clone size: NA
V gene: TRBV30
CDR3 length: 14
D gene: TRBD1
J gene: TRBJ1-1

CDR3 protein: CASRSRGQGADTQYF
CDR3 DNA: TGTGCCAGCCGAAGTAGGGGTCAGGGGGCGGATACGCAGTATTTT
clone size: NA
V gene: TRBV7-3
CDR3 length: 15
D gene: TRBD1
J gene: TRBJ2-3

CDR3 protein: CASSVAVPGELFF
CDR3 DNA: TGTGCCAGCAGCGTAGCGGTCCCGGGGGAGCTGTTTTTT
clone size: NA
V gene: TRBV9
CDR3 length: 13
D gene: NA
J gene: TRBJ2-2